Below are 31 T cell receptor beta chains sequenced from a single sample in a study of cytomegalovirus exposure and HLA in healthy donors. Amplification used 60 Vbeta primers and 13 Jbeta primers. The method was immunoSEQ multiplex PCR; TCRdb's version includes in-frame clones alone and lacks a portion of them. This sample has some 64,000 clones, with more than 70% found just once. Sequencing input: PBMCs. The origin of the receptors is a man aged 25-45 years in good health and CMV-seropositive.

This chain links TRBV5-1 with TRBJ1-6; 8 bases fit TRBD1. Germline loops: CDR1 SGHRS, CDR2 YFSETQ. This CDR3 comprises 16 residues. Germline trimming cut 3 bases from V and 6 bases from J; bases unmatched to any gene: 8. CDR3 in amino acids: CASSYRTGIVNSPLHF. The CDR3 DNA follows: TGCGCCAGCAGCTATCGGACAGGGATCGTTAATTCACCCCTCCACTTT.

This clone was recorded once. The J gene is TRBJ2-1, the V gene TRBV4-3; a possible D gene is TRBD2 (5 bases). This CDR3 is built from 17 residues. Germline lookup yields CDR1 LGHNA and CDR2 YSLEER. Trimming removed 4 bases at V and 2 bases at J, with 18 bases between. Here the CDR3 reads CASSPTTGIAAYNEQFF. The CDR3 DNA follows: TGCGCCAGCAGCCCTACTACCGGGATAGCAGCCTACAATGAGCAGTTCTTC.

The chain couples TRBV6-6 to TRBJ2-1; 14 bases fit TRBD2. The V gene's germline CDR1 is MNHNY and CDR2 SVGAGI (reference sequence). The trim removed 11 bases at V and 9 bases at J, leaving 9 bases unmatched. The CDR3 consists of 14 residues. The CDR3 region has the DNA TGTGCCGTTAGACTAGCGGGAGGGCCTAGTGAGCAGTTCTTC. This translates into CAVRLAGGPSEQFF.

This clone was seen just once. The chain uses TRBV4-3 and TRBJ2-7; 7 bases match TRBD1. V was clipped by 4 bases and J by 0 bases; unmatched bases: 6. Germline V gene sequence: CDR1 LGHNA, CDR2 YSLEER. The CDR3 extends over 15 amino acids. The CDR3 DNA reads TGCGCCAGCAGCCGAAGACAGGGAATCTCCTACGAGCAGTACTTC. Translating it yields CASSRRQGISYEQYF.

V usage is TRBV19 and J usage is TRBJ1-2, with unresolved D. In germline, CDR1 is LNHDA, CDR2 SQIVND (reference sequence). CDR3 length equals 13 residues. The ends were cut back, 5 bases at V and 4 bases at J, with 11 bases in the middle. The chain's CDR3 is CASSPDLTYGYTF. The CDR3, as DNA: TGTGCCAGTAGTCCCGACTTGACCTATGGCTACACCTTC.

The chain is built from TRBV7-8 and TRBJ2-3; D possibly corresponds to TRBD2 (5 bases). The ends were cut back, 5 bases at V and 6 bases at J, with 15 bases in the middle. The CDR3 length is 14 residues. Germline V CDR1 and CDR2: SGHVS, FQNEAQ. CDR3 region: CASSVNILADTQYF. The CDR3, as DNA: TGTGCCAGCAGCGTGAATATTTTAGCGGATACGCAGTATTTT. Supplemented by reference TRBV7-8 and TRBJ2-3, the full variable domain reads GAGVSQSPRYKVAKRGQDVALRCDPISGHVSLFWYQQALGQGPEFLTYFQNEAQLDKSGLPSDRFFAERPEGSVSTLKIQRTQQEDSAVYLCASSVNILADTQYFGPGTRLTVL.

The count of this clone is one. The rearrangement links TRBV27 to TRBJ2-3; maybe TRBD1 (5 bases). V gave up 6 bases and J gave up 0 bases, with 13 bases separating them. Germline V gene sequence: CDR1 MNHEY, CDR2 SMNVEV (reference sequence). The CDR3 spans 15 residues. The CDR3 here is CASRDRAASTDTQYF. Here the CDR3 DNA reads TGTGCCAGCAGAGACAGAGCCGCTAGCACAGATACGCAGTATTTT.

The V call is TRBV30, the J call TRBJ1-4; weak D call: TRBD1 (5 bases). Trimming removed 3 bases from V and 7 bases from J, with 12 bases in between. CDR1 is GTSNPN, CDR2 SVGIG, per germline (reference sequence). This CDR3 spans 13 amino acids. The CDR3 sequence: CAWREGRGEKLFF. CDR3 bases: TGTGCCTGGAGGGAGGGGAGAGGTGAAAAACTGTTTTTT.

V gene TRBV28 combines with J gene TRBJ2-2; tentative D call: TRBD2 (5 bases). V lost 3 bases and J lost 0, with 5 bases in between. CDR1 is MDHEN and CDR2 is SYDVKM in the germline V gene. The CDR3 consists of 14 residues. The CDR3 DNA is TGTGCCAGCAGTTTGAGGGCGAACACCGGGGAGCTGTTTTTT. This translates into CASSLRANTGELFF.

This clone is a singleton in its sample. In DNA, the CDR3 is TGTGCCAGCAGCGTAGGGGACAGGAACACTGAAGCTTTCTTT. Amino acid sequence: CASSVGDRNTEAFF. The V gene is TRBV9, the J gene TRBJ1-1; 7 bases are a match to TRBD1. The CDR3 is 14 residues long. V lost 0 bases to trimming and J lost 1 base; unmatched junction nucleotides: 0. The germline V gene encodes CDR1 SGDLS and CDR2 YYNGEE.

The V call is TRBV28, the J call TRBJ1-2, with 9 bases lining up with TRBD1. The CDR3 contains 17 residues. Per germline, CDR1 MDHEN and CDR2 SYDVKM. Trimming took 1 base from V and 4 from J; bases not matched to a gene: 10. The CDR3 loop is CASSLLGQGRLPYGYTF. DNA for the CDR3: TGTGCCAGCAGTTTATTGGGACAGGGACGTTTACCCTATGGCTACACCTTC.

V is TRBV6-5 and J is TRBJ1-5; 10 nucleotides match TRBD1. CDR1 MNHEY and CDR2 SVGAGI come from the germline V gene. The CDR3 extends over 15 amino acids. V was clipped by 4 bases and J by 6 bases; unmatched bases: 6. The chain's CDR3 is CASSLTGGVGQPQHF. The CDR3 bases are TGTGCCAGCAGTTTGACAGGGGGCGTGGGTCAGCCCCAGCATTTT.

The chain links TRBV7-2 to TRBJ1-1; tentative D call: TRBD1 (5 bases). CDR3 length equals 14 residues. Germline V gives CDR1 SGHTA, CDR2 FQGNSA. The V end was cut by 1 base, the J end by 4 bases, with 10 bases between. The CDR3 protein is CASSLGGEGTEAFF. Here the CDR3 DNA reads TGTGCCAGCAGCTTAGGGGGGGAAGGCACTGAAGCTTTCTTT.

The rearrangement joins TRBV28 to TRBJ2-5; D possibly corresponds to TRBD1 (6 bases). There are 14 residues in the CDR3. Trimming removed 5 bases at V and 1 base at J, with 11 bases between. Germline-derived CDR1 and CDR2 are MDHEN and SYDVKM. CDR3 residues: CASSPPTGQETQYF. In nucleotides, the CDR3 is TGTGCCAGCAGTCCTCCGACAGGCCAAGAGACCCAGTACTTC. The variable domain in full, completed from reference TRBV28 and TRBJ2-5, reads DVKVTQSSRYLVKRTGEKVFLECVQDMDHENMFWYRQDPGLGLRLIYFSYDVKMKEKGDIPEGYSVSREKKERFSLILESASTNQTSMYLCASSPPTGQETQYFGPGTRLLVL.

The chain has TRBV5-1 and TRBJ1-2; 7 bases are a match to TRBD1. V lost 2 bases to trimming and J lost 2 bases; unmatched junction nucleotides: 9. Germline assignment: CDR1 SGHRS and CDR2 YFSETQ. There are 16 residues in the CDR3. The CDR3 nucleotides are TGCGCCAGCAGCTTCTCACAGGGGTTTCCGAACTATGGCTACACCTTC. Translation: CASSFSQGFPNYGYTF.

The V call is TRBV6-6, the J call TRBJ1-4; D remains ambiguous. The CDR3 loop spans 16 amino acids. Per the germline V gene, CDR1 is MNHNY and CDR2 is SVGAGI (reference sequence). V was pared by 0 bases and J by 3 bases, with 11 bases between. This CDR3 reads CASSYSISESNEKLFF. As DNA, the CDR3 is TGTGCCAGCAGTTACTCGATTTCCGAGTCTAATGAAAAACTGTTTTTT.

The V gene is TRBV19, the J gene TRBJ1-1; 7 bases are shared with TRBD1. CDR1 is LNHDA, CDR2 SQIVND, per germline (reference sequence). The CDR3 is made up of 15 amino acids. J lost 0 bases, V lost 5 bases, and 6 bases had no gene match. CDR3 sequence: CASSVRQGLNTEAFF. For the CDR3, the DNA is TGTGCCAGTAGTGTCCGACAGGGACTGAACACTGAAGCTTTCTTT. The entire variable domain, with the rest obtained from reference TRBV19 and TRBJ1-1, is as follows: DGGITQSPKYLFRKEGQNVTLSCEQNLNHDAMYWYRQDPGQGLRLIYYSQIVNDFQKGDIAEGYSVSREKKESFPLTVTSAQKNPTAFYLCASSVRQGLNTEAFFGQGTRLTVV.

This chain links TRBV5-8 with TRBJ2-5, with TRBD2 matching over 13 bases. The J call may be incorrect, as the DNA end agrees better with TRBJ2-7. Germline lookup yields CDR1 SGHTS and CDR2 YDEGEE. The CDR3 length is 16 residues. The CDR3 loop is CASKSGLAGRSYEQYF. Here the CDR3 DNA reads TGTGCCAGCAAATCGGGACTAGCGGGAAGATCCTACGAGCAGTACTTC.

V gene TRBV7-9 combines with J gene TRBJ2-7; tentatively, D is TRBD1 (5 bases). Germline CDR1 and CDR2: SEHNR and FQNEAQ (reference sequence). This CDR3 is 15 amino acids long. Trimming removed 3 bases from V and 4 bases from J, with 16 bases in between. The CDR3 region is CASSFTSQGVYEQYF. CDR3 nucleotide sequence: TGTGCCAGCAGCTTCACGTCCCAGGGTGTGTACGAGCAGTACTTC.

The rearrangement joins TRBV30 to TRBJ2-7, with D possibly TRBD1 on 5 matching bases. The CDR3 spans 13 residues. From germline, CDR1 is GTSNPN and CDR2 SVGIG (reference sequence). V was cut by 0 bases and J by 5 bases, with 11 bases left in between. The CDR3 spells CAWSVGRVNEQYF. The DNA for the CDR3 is TGTGCCTGGAGTGTAGGCAGGGTAAACGAGCAGTACTTC.

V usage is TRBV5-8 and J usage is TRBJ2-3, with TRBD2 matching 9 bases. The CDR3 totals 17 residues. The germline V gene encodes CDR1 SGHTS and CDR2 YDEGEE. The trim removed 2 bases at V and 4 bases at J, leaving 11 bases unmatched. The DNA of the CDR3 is TGTGCCAGCAGCTTCCCGGGACTAGCTGCTCAAGCAGATACGCAGTATTTT. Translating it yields CASSFPGLAAQADTQYF.

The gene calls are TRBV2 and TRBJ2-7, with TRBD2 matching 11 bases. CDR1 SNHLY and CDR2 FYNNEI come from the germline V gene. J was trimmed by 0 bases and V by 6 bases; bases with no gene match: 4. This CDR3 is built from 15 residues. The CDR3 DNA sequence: TGTGCCAGCAGAGCCGGACTAGCGGGCTCCTACGAGCAGTACTTC. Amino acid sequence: CASRAGLAGSYEQYF.

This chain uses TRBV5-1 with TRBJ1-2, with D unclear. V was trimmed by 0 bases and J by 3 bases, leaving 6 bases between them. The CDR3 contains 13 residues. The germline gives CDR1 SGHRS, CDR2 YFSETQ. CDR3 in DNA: TGCGCCAGCAGCTTGGGACAATACTATGGCTACACCTTC. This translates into CASSLGQYYGYTF.

The CDR3 nucleotides read TGTGCCAGCAGTACGGGACAGGGGGCCTCGGTAGCCAAAAACATTCAGTACTTC. Its translation is CASSTGQGASVAKNIQYF. The V gene is TRBV7-9, the J gene TRBJ2-4, with 12 positions matching TRBD1. The CDR3 runs to 18 residues. The J segment lost 0 bases and the V segment lost 6 bases, leaving 9 bases of the junction unmatched. Germline V gene data show CDR1 as SEHNR and CDR2 as FQNEAQ (reference sequence).

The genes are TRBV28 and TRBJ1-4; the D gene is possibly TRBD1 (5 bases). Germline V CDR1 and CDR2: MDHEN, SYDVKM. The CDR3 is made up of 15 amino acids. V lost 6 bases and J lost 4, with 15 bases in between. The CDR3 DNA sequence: TGTGCCAGCAGCTTGGGGGGGAGGCGTAATGAAAAACTGTTTTTT. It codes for CASSLGGRRNEKLFF.

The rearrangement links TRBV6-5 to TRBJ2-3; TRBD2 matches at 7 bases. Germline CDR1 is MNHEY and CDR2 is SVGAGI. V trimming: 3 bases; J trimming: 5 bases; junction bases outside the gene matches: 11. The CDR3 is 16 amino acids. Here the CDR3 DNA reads TGTGCCAGCAGTTATAGTCTAGCGGACCAAGAAGATACGCAGTATTTT. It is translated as CASSYSLADQEDTQYF.

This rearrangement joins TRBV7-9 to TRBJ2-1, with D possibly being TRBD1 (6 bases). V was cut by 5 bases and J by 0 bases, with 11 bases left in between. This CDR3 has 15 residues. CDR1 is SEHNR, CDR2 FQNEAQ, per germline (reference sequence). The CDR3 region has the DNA TGTGCCAGCAGCCCCTCGACAGGCTCCTACAATGAGCAGTTCTTC. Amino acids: CASSPSTGSYNEQFF.

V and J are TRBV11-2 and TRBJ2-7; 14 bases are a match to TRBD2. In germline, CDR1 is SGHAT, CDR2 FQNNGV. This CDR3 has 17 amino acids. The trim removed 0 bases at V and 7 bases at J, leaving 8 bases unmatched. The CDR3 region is CASSLDGGLAGGREQYF. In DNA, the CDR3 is TGTGCCAGCAGCTTAGATGGCGGACTAGCGGGAGGAAGGGAGCAGTACTTC. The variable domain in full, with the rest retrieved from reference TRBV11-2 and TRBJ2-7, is EAGVAQSPRYKIIEKRQSVAFWCNPISGHATLYWYQQILGQGPKLLIQFQNNGVVDDSQLPKDRFSAERLKGVDSTLKIQPAKLEDSAVYLCASSLDGGLAGGREQYFGPGTRLTVT.

CDR3 sequence (DNA): TGTGCCAGCAGCTCTACAGGAGAGCAGTTCTTC. It encodes CASSSTGEQFF. The chain uses TRBV13 and TRBJ2-1, with a possible D match to TRBD1 (5 bases). The germline V gene encodes CDR1 PRHDT and CDR2 FYEKMQ (reference sequence). The V end lost 4 bases, the J end lost 10 bases, and 8 bases lay between the germline ends. The CDR3 has 11 residues. Full variable domain (missing parts from reference TRBV13 and TRBJ2-1): AAGVIQSPRHLIKEKRETATLKCYPIPRHDTVYWYQQGPGQDPQFLISFYEKMQSDKGSIPDRFSAQQFSDYHSELNMSSLELGDSALYFCASSSTGEQFFGPGTRLTVL.

The CDR3 sequence: CAWSVRDRGKLFF. The CDR3 nucleotides read TGTGCCTGGAGTGTTCGGGACAGGGGTAAACTGTTTTTT. The chain links TRBV30 to TRBJ1-4; TRBD1 matches 10 bases. The CDR3 has 13 residues. J lost 11 bases, V lost 0 bases, and 3 bases had no gene match. CDR1 is GTSNPN and CDR2 is SVGIG in the germline V gene (reference sequence).

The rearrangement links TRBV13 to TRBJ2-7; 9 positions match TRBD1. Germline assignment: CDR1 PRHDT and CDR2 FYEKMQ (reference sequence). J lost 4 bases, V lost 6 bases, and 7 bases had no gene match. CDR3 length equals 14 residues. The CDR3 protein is CASSTGGNQYEQYF. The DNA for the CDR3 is TGTGCCAGCAGTACAGGGGGCAATCAATACGAGCAGTACTTC.